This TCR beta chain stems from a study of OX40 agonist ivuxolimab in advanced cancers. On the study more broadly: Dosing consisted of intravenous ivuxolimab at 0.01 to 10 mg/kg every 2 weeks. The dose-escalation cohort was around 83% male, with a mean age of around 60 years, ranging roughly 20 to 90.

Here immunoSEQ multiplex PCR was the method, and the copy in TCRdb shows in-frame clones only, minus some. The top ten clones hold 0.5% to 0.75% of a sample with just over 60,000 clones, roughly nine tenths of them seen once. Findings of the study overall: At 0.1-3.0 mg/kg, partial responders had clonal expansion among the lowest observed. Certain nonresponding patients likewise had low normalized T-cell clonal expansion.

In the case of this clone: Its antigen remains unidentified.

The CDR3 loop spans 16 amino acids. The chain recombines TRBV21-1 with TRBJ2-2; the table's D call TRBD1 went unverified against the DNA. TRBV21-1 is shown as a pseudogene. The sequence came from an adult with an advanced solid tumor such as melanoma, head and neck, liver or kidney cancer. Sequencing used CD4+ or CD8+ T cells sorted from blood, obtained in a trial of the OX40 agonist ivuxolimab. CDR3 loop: CASSKGLGQVAGELFF. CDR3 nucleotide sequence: TGTGCCAGCAGCAAAGGCTTGGGGCAGGTTGCCGGGGAGCTGTTTTTT.